This note documents a single T cell receptor beta chain sequence. Its antigen is unknown. This entry is derived from a study of cytomegalovirus exposure and HLA in healthy donors. At the level of the study: The roughly 110 validation repertoires were reported in a later analysis to have been generated on the same platform as the 666 first-cohort repertoires. Broader study findings: The study recorded over 150 TCR beta chains that were cytomegalovirus-associated. The CMV antigen specificity of a few CMV-associated chains was confirmed through in vitro analysis.

The assay was immunoSEQ multiplex PCR, and TCRdb's table has in-frame clones only and misses some. The sample holds around 56,000 clones, 75% to 90% seen once. The CDR3 length is 14 residues. The germline V gene has CDR1 SQVTM and CDR2 ANQGSEA. Trimming took 4 bases from V and 5 from J, leaving 15 bases between them. The donors were members of the validation cohort, which comprised roughly 130 subjects and was separate from the first cohort of roughly 700 subjects. Sequenced material: PBMCs. The source of this sequence is a woman aged 18-29 years in good health and CMV-seronegative. The V gene is TRBV29-1, the J gene TRBJ2-1; possibly TRBD1 for D (5 bases). CDR3 loop: CSVAPMTENNEQFF. The CDR3, as DNA: TGCAGCGTTGCCCCCATGACAGAAAACAATGAGCAGTTCTTC.